A selection of T cell receptor beta chains follows, all from one sample in a study of blood T cell repertoires in COVID-19. Only in-frame clones appear in the TCRdb table, and some are missing; sequencing was by immunoSEQ multiplex PCR. The sample shows approximately 220,000 clones, approximately 83% of them seen only once. Sequenced sample: PBMCs or T cells enriched from blood (not recorded which). All receptors derive from a woman aged 40 to 55 with acute COVID-19. Both conserved end residues are part of each CDR3. A D gene is named only where the DNA matches it firmly. Rows may omit the clone size; those that give it use once, few, many or a size class.

V,D,J,size,DNA,CDR3
TRBV27,NA,TRBJ2-7,NA,TGTGCCATTTCACCGAACAACGGGTACGAGCAGTACTTC,CAISPNNGYEQYF
TRBV6-5,TRBD1,TRBJ2-2,NA,TGTGCCAGCAGTTACTTGGGACAGGGCGGCACCGGGGAGCTGTTTTTT,CASSYLGQGGTGELFF
TRBV3-1/TRBV3-2,NA,TRBJ1-5,NA,TGTGCCAGCAGCCTATCCGGCAATCAGCCCCAGCATTTT,CASSLSGNQPQHF
TRBV28,NA,TRBJ1-1,NA,TGTGCCAGCAGCGCCGCCGGGAGGGGAACTGAAGCTTTCTTT,CASSAAGRGTEAFF
TRBV28,NA,TRBJ1-2,NA,TGTGCCAGCACCCCGGATCAGCTTTGGTTAGGAGAGGACTATGGCTACACCTTC,CASTPDQLWLGEDYGYTF
TRBV2,NA,TRBJ1-2,NA,TGTGCCAGCAGTCACCTGGAGGGCTATGGCTACACCTTC,CASSHLEGYGYTF
TRBV3-1/TRBV3-2,TRBD1,TRBJ2-7,NA,TGTGCCAGCAGCCAAGATCTAGGGGGCGTGAACGAGCAGTACTTC,CASSQDLGGVNEQYF
TRBV27,NA,TRBJ1-1,once,TGTGCCAGCAGTTTCCAGGGGAGGGTCACTGAAGCTTTCTTT,CASSFQGRVTEAFF
TRBV11-3,TRBD2,TRBJ2-3,NA,TGTGCCAGCAGCTTAGGGACTAGCGGGACCACAGATACGCAGTATTTT,CASSLGTSGTTDTQYF
TRBV5-1,TRBD2,TRBJ2-3,NA,TGCGCCAGCAGCCCGACTAGCGGCCCCCCAGATACGCAGTATTTT,CASSPTSGPPDTQYF
TRBV5-1,TRBD1,TRBJ2-7,NA,TGCGCCAGCAGCTTAGGGGGCCTGAGCTCCTACGAGCAGTACTTC,CASSLGGLSSYEQYF
TRBV14,TRBD1,TRBJ2-2,once,TGTGCCAGCAGCCAAAAGAAGACAGGGCCCGGGGAGCTGTTTTTT,CASSQKKTGPGELFF
TRBV19,NA,TRBJ2-3,NA,TGTGCCAGTAGTACCAGGGATACGCAGTATTTT,CASSTRDTQYF
TRBV7-2,NA,TRBJ2-7,NA,TGTGCCAGCAGCCCCCGGACTCCCGAGGGGCAGTACTTC,CASSPRTPEGQYF
TRBV11-2,NA,TRBJ1-3,NA,TGTGCCAGCATAAAGGGAACAGGAGGAAACACCATATATTTT,CASIKGTGGNTIYF
TRBV6-6,NA,TRBJ1-3,NA,TGTGCCAGCAGGGGGGGTGGAAACACCATATATTTT,CASRGGGNTIYF
TRBV5-1,NA,TRBJ2-7,NA,TGCGCCAGCAGCGTACAGGGAACCTACGAGCAGTACTTC,CASSVQGTYEQYF
TRBV29-1,TRBD1,TRBJ2-7,few,TGCAGCGCCATGACAGGGCGATCCTACGAGCAGTACTTC,CSAMTGRSYEQYF
TRBV24-1,TRBD1,TRBJ2-3,NA,TGTGCCACCAGTGACTATACGTCGGGACAGGGGAAGACAGATACGCAGTATTTT,CATSDYTSGQGKTDTQYF
TRBV5-1,TRBD1,TRBJ1-5,NA,TGCGCCAGCAGCTTGGGGGACAGGGCTCAGCCCCAGCATTTT,CASSLGDRAQPQHF
TRBV7-9,TRBD1,TRBJ1-5,NA,TGTGCCAGCAGCTCGGGACAGGGCAACAATCAGCCCCAGCATTTT,CASSSGQGNNQPQHF
TRBV28,TRBD1,TRBJ2-7,NA,TGTGCCAGCAGTTTATGGGGGACAGGGGGCTACGAGCAGTACTTC,CASSLWGTGGYEQYF
TRBV7-2,NA,TRBJ1-1,NA,TGTGCCAGCAGCTTAGTTGGCGGGTCCACTGAAGCTTTCTTT,CASSLVGGSTEAFF
TRBV9,NA,TRBJ2-1,NA,TGTGCCAGCAGCGTAGGATTGTGGGGCAACTACAATGAGCAGTTCTTC,CASSVGLWGNYNEQFF
TRBV10-2,NA,TRBJ1-3,NA,TGCGCCAGCAAGTCGGGTGGAGGATCTGGAAACACCATATATTTT,CASKSGGGSGNTIYF
TRBV9,TRBD1,TRBJ2-1,NA,TGTGCCAGCAGCGTAGTCCAGGGGGTCGGAGAAGATGAGCAGTTCTTC,CASSVVQGVGEDEQFF
TRBV5-8,TRBD1,TRBJ1-5,NA,TGTGCCAGCGGGGTCCCGGGACAGGGGGCCGGTCAGCCCCAGCATTTT,CASGVPGQGAGQPQHF
TRBV20-1,NA,TRBJ2-1,NA,TGCGGGGCCCTCGCCCACAATGAGCAGTTCTTC,CGALAHNEQFF
TRBV24-1,NA,TRBJ2-1,NA,TGTGCCACCAGTGACTCCCACCGAGATGAGCAGTTCTTC,CATSDSHRDEQFF
TRBV5-8,NA,TRBJ2-7,NA,TGTGCCAGTAGGTCCCCCGGACTAAAAGACGAGCAGTACTTC,CASRSPGLKDEQYF
TRBV20-1,NA,TRBJ1-2,NA,TGCAGTGCTTCAGAATATGGCTACACCTTC,CSASEYGYTF
TRBV27,NA,TRBJ2-7,NA,TGTGCCAGCAGTTCACGTGACACGTACGAGCAGTACTTC,CASSSRDTYEQYF
TRBV12-2,NA,TRBJ2-2,few,TGTGCAAGTCGCTTTGGGGCGTCTGGTGAACACACCGGGGAGCTGTTTTTT,CASRFGASGEHTGELFF
TRBV10-2,NA,TRBJ1-5,NA,TGCGCCAGCAGTGAGAGGGCAGGGCCGGGTCAGCCCCAGCATTTT,CASSERAGPGQPQHF
TRBV7-9,NA,TRBJ1-5,NA,TGTGCCAGCAGCTCAGACAGTCAGCCCCAGCATTTT,CASSSDSQPQHF
TRBV27,TRBD1,TRBJ1-1,many,TGTGCCAGCAGTCGACAGGGGCGGAACACTGAAGCTTTCTTT,CASSRQGRNTEAFF
TRBV5-1,NA,TRBJ2-3,NA,TGCGCCAGCAGTTCGGAGGGAACGGGTACGCAGTATTTT,CASSSEGTGTQYF
TRBV9,TRBD1,TRBJ2-5,NA,TGTGCCAGCAGCCAGGACAGGGGGCCCTGGGAGACCCAGTACTTC,CASSQDRGPWETQYF
TRBV7-3,TRBD2,TRBJ2-1,NA,TGTGCCAGCAGCTTAAACCCCCCGGGACTAGCGGTATACAATGAGCAGTTCTTC,CASSLNPPGLAVYNEQFF
TRBV28,TRBD1,TRBJ1-2,NA,TGTGCCAGCAGAGAACAGGGGGGGAACTATGGCTACACCTTC,CASREQGGNYGYTF
TRBV9,TRBD1,TRBJ1-1,NA,TGTGCCAGCAGCAATCCAGGGGGTACTGAAGCTTTCTTT,CASSNPGGTEAFF
TRBV24-1,NA,TRBJ1-2,NA,TGTGCCACCAGTGACCCCGGACAGGGCTACACCTTC,CATSDPGQGYTF
TRBV24-1,TRBD2,TRBJ2-1,NA,TGTGCCACCAGTGACCCCGGGACTAGCGGGAGGGGGAATGAGCAGTTCTTC,CATSDPGTSGRGNEQFF
TRBV19,NA,TRBJ2-3,large,TGTGCCAGTAGTCTGATGCGGCTTGGGTCAGATACGCAGTATTTT,CASSLMRLGSDTQYF
TRBV24-1,NA,TRBJ2-1,NA,TGTGCCACCAGTGAGTCCAGCTCCTACAATGAGCAGTTCTTC,CATSESSSYNEQFF
TRBV30,NA,TRBJ1-5,NA,TGTGCCTGGAATTCAGGGGCTCAGCCCCAGCATTTT,CAWNSGAQPQHF